This record covers a single TCR beta chain. The antigen is undetermined. The sample is drawn from a study of cytotoxic CD8 clonotypes in ibrutinib-treated CLL. Looking at the study overall: After a median of about 62 months, roughly 15 patients stayed remitted and some 12 progressed; responses had been partial in approximately 24 and complete in 2.

The study's findings and limits: The study found clonality rose at ibrutinib response, then fell toward baseline at progression.

Sequencing was performed with immunoSEQ multiplex PCR; in TCRdb, only in-frame clones are kept and a portion is missing. The table includes some 200,000 clones, roughly 79% detected once. This receptor was taken from a human donor with chronic lymphocytic leukemia. Sequencing used PBMCs, obtained after 12 months of ibrutinib treatment.

The CDR3 here is CASSLLTGYEQYF. The CDR3 bases are TGTGCCAGCAGTCTCCTTACGGGCTACGAGCAGTACTTC. J is TRBJ2-7 and V is TRBV28; no reliable D call. The CDR3 covers 13 residues. V gave up 5 bases and J gave up 3 bases, with 11 bases separating them. Per the germline V gene, CDR1 is MDHEN and CDR2 is SYDVKM.